This entry features one TCR beta chain sequence. As yet, its antigen is unknown. This entry belongs to a study of vaccination and CD4 T cells after COVID-19. Across the study: Every participant had a vaccine, which was either BNT162b2 or mRNA-1273, given in two doses.

The CDR3 runs 14 residues. V lost 5 bases to trimming and J lost 3 bases, with 11 bases between them. Germline V gives CDR1 SGHNT, CDR2 YENEEA. Cultured CD4+ T cell DNA underwent sequencing with the Oncomine TCR Beta short-read assay. The genomic DNA was obtained from cultured CD4+ T cells by extraction with the QIAamp micro DNA kit. TCRdb called the PCR reads again in MiXCR, with one record for every CDR3 protein. The sample has about 6,900 distinct CDR3 sequences; around 35% are singletons. General study findings and limits: Convalescent patients had 304 of 307 vaccine-specific clones showing spike mono-reactivity.

The treatment denotes: roughly 11-day PBMC culture with coronavirus spike peptide pools or control peptides (ViraFEST assay). Researchers collected the unexposed donor's CD4+ T cells before the COVID-19 pandemic (2011-2018). Each well received 2 million or so PBMCs, cultured with 8 to 10 IU/ml IL-2 and approximately 10 ug/ml peptide pools. The sample was CD4+ T cells from blood, cultured in vitro. The receptor was isolated from a human donor in good health. The genes are TRBV11-3 and TRBJ2-1, with D maybe TRBD2 (5 bases). The CDR3 DNA reads as TGTGCCAGCAGCGAGAGCGGAAACTACAATGAGCAGTTCTTC. It translates to CASSESGNYNEQFF.